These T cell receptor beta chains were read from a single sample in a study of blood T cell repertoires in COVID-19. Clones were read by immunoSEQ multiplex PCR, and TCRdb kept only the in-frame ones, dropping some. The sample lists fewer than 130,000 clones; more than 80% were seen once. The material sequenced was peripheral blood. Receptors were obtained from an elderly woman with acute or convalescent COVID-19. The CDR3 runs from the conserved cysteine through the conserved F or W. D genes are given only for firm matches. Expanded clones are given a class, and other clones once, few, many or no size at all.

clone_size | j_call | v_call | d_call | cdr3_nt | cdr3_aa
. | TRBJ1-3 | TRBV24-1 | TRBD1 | TGTGCCACCAGTGATACGGACAGGGTAAGCTCTGGAAACACCATATATTTT | CATSDTDRVSSGNTIYF
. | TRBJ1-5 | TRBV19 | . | TGTGCCAGTAGTATGGAGGCACATAGCAATCAGCCCCAGCATTTT | CASSMEAHSNQPQHF
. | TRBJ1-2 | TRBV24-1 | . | TGTGCCACCAGTGGAGAGAGTTTGGTTGATGGCTACACCTTC | CATSGESLVDGYTF
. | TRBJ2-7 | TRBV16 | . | TGTGCCAGCAGCCAATCGAGGGGGACCACCTACGAGCAGTACTTC | CASSQSRGTTYEQYF
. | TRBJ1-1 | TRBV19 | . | TGTGCCAGTAGTGCGACGAATTCAGGAACTGAAGCTTTCTTT | CASSATNSGTEAFF
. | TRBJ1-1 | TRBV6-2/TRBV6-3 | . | TGTGCCAGCAGTTGGGGGGGCCTAGCTTTCTTT | CASSWGGLAFF
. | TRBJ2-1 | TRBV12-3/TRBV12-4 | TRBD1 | TGTGCCAGCAGACACGACAGGGGGCAGTTCTTC | CASRHDRGQFF
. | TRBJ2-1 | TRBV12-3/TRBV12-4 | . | TGTGCCAGCAGTCCCGGGGGTGGTGAGCAGTTCTTC | CASSPGGGEQFF
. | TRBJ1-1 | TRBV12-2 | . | TGTGCAAGTCGCTTAGCGGCATGTGACAGGGGGCTTTTAGACACTGAAGCTTTCTTT | CASRLAACDRGLLDTEAFF
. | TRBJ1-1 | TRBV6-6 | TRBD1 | TGTGCCAGCAGTTACCTGTCGACAGGGGTAACTGAAGCTTTCTTT | CASSYLSTGVTEAFF
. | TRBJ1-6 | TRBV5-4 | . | TGTGCCAGCAGGGCTGACTCCTATAATTCACCCCTCCACTTT | CASRADSYNSPLHF
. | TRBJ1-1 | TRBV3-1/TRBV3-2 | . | TGTGCCAGCAGCCAAAGGGGGGGAGGGCTATTGAACACTGAAGCTTTCTTT | CASSQRGGGLLNTEAFF
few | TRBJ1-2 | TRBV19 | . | TGTGCCAGTCATGAAGGACAGTTTAACTATGGCTACACCTTC | CASHEGQFNYGYTF
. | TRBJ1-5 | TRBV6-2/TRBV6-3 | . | TGTGCCAGCAGTTACTGGGCGTCAGCCCGGCAGCATTTT | CASSYWASARQHF
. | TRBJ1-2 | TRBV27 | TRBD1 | TGTGCCAGCAGCGTAGACAGGGGGAATGGCTACACCTTC | CASSVDRGNGYTF
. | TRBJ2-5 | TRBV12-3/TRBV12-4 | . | TGTGCCAGCAGTGTGGGGCAGACCCAGTACTTC | CASSVGQTQYF
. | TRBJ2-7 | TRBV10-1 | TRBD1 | TGCGCCAGCAGTGATGGACAGGGCTACGAGCAGTACTTC | CASSDGQGYEQYF
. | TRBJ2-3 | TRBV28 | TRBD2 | TGTGCCAGCAGTTCACCAAGGACTAGCGGGGGGGCCAGTCTTGGCACAGATACGCAGTATTTT | CASSSPRTSGGASLGTDTQYF
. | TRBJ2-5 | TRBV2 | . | TGTGCCAGCAGTGAACCCTCGGGGGGCCTCTGGGAGACCCAGTACTTC | CASSEPSGGLWETQYF
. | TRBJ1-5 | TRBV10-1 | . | TGCGCCAGCAGTGAGTCGAGAGACACGTGGGTGGGCAATCAGCCCCAGCATTTT | CASSESRDTWVGNQPQHF
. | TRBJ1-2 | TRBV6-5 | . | TGTGCCAGCAGCCCCGTGGAGTCTAACTATGGCTACACCTTC | CASSPVESNYGYTF
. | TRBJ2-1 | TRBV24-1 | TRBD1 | TGTGCCACCAGTGATTTGCCTACAGGGGGGCAGTTCTTC | CATSDLPTGGQFF
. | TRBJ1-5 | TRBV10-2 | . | TGCGCCAGCAGTGAGTCGCAGTCGTTTATGGTGCTCAATCAGCCCCAGCATTTT | CASSESQSFMVLNQPQHF
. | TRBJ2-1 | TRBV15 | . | TGTGCCACCAGCAGGGGCCAGGGCTCCTACAATGAGCAGTTCTTC | CATSRGQGSYNEQFF
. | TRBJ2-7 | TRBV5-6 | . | TGTGCCAGCAGCTCCATGGACAGCTACGAGCAGTACTTC | CASSSMDSYEQYF
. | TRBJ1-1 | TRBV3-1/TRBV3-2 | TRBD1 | TGTGCCAGCAGCCAAGAGTTAGGGGGCAGGAACACTGAAGCTTTCTTT | CASSQELGGRNTEAFF
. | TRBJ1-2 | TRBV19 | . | TGTGCCAGTAGTATGAGGGCAAGGACGGACTATGGCTACACCTTC | CASSMRARTDYGYTF
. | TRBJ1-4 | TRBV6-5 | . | TGTGCCAGCAGGACAGCAACTAATGAAAAACTGTTTTTT | CASRTATNEKLFF
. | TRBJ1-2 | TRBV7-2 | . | TGTGCCAGCAGCGGGCCGCCGGATGTTAGTTCTTATGGCTACACCTTC | CASSGPPDVSSYGYTF
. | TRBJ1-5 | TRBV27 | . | TGTGCCAGCAGCCCTTCCATCCAAGGCACTAATAGCAATCAGCCCCAGCATTTT | CASSPSIQGTNSNQPQHF
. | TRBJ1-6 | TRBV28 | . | TGTGCCACCAGGAAGGGAGGACCCCTCCACTTT | CATRKGGPLHF
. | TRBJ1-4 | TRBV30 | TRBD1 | TGTGCCTGGACCCCAGCCGGGGACAGTCAAGAAAAACTGTTTTTT | CAWTPAGDSQEKLFF
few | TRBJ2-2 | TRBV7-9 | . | TGTGCCAGCAGCTTAGAAACGGCTAGCGCCGGGGAGCTGTTTTTT | CASSLETASAGELFF
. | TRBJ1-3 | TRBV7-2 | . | TGTGCCAGCAGCTTAGACAGCTTCCCACGAGACACCATATATTTT | CASSLDSFPRDTIYF
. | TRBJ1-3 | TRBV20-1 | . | TGCAGTGCTAGACAGGGAAACACCATATATTTT | CSARQGNTIYF
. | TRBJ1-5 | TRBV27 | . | TGTGCCAGCCGAAGGGGGTCATACTATAGCAATCAGCCCCAGCATTTT | CASRRGSYYSNQPQHF
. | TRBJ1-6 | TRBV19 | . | TGTGCCAGTAGTACGACAGTTAATTCACCCCTCCACTTT | CASSTTVNSPLHF
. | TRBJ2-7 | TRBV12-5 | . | TGTGCTAGTGGTTTGGACAGCGAGCAGTACTTC | CASGLDSEQYF
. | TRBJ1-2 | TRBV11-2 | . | TGTGCCAGCAGCTTAGACGGGGACTATGGCTACACCTTC | CASSLDGDYGYTF
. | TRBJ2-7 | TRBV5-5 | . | TGTGCCAGCAGCTTGGCGGTGGGAGTCTACGAGCAGTACTTC | CASSLAVGVYEQYF